The next 27 T cell receptor beta chains were all read from a single sample in a study of CD8 T cells in ankylosing spondylitis. TCRdb itself ran the 5' RACE reads through MiXCR, one entry per CDR3 protein. The table has about 200,000 distinct CDR3 sequences, just under 7.5% seen once. No antigen has been identified for these receptors. Study outcomes and limitations: It appeared that ankylosing spondylitis blood was characterized by a TCR beta motif of several highly homologous variants.

The sequencing input was blood, either unsorted or a sorted T cell fraction (not recorded which). These receptors were obtained from a male donor with ankylosing spondylitis.

This clonotype was found many times. The chain carries TRBV12-3 or TRBV12-4 and TRBJ1-2; D is undetermined. This CDR3 has 15 amino acids. Trimming took off 5 bases at V and 1 base at J, with 14 bases between the two ends. The CDR3 here is CASSTPSDGNYGYTF. The CDR3, as DNA: TGTGCCAGCAGTACCCCCTCGGACGGTAACTATGGCTACACCTTC.

The table lists this clonotype with many counts. The rearrangement joins TRBV7-9 to TRBJ2-1; TRBD2 aligns across 9 bases. Germline loops: CDR1 SEHNR, CDR2 FQNEAQ (reference sequence). V trimming: 3 bases; J trimming: 3 bases; junction bases outside the gene matches: 3. This CDR3 is 15 amino acids long. CDR3 loop: CASSFLLAGYNEQFF. In nucleotides, the CDR3 is TGTGCCAGCAGCTTCTTACTAGCGGGCTACAATGAGCAGTTCTTC.

Of note for this clonotype: One end of the junction does not line up with germline, which may come from a read error. This rearrangement joins TRBV27 to TRBJ1-5, with 9 bases lining up with TRBD1. Germline CDR1 is MNHEY and CDR2 is SMNVEV (reference sequence). The CDR3 covers 15 residues. Written as DNA, the CDR3 is TGTGCCAGCAGTGTATCTACAGGGGGCGATCAGCCCCAGCATTTT. This gives the protein CASSVSTGGDQPQHF.

V is TRBV4-2 and J is TRBJ1-1; 7 bases are shared with TRBD1. J lost 0 bases, V lost 0 bases, and 10 bases had no gene match. Germline CDR1 is LGHNA and CDR2 is YNFKEQ. The CDR3 runs 18 residues. CDR3 nucleotide sequence: TGTGCCAGCAGCCAAGAGTCGACAGGGTATGAGGTGAACACTGAAGCTTTCTTT. Residues: CASSQESTGYEVNTEAFF.

The chain joins TRBV6-2 or TRBV6-3 to TRBJ1-2; 7 nucleotides line up with TRBD1. CDR3 length: 14 residues. Germline assignment: CDR1 MNHEY and CDR2 SVGEGT. V shed 3 bases and J 4 bases; nucleotides not matched to a gene: 5. The CDR3: CASSYGTVLYGYTF. CDR3 bases: TGTGCCAGCAGTTATGGGACAGTCCTCTATGGCTACACCTTC.

J is TRBJ2-5 and V is TRBV4-3, with a tentative D call TRBD2 (5 bases). Germline V gene data show CDR1 as LGHNA and CDR2 as YSLEER. Between the trimmed V and J ends, which lost 5 bases and 5 bases, there was a span of 18 bases. This CDR3 contains 15 residues. Here the CDR3 DNA reads TGCGCCAGCAGCGCGGTACTCCGGACGGGGGAGACCCAGTACTTC. Amino acids: CASSAVLRTGETQYF.

The table lists this clonotype with many counts. The V call is TRBV4-3, the J call TRBJ2-1, with TRBD1 matching over 9 bases. Germline values: CDR1 LGHNA, CDR2 YSLEER. J gave up 6 bases and V 4 bases, and 10 bases lay outside the gene matches. There are 16 residues in the CDR3. In nucleotides, the CDR3 is TGCGCCAGCAGCCGAACGGGACAGGGCATTTCCAATGAGCAGTTCTTC. Translation: CASSRTGQGISNEQFF.

This clonotype appeared a few times. The chain links TRBV7-9 to TRBJ2-1; 12 bases line up with TRBD2. The germline gives CDR1 SEHNR, CDR2 FQNEAQ (reference sequence). After removal of 4 bases from V and 9 bases from J, the junction contained 7 bases not matched to a gene. This CDR3 spans 15 amino acids. The CDR3 DNA reads as TGTGCCAGCAGCTCTACGACTAGCGGGAGATCTGAGCAGTTCTTC. Translation: CASSSTTSGRSEQFF.

This clonotype was counted only a few times. The gene calls are TRBV5-6 and TRBJ2-5; TRBD1 matches at 8 bases. The CDR3 extends over 17 amino acids. CDR1 and CDR2 from the germline V gene are SGHDT and YYEEEE. The V and J ends lost 5 bases and 2 bases, in that order; junction bases with no gene match: 14. The CDR3 spells CASRPRFAQGEQETQYF. CDR3 DNA sequence: TGTGCCAGCAGACCCCGTTTCGCACAGGGGGAACAAGAGACCCAGTACTTC.

This clonotype was observed at least ten times. The chain carries TRBV29-1 and TRBJ2-7; TRBD1 matches at 11 bases. Trimming cost V 4 bases and J 3 bases; bases outside gene matches: 2. CDR3 length equals 13 residues. Germline assignment: CDR1 SQVTM and CDR2 ANQGSEA. CDR3 loop: CSVAGTGGYEQYF. The CDR3 bases are TGCAGCGTTGCGGGGACAGGGGGCTACGAGCAGTACTTC.

This clonotype appeared many times. The rearrangement uses TRBV25-1 and TRBJ1-1; a weak D match, TRBD1 (6 bases). This CDR3 region has 13 residues. V was shortened by 6 bases and J by 1 base, with 9 bases between the two germline ends. Germline V gene data show CDR1 as MGHDK and CDR2 as SYGVNS. The CDR3 is CASRGRGNTEAFF. CDR3 DNA: TGTGCCAGCAGGGGCAGGGGGAACACTGAAGCTTTCTTT.

This clonotype occurred many times. J is TRBJ2-2 and V is TRBV24-1, with D unresolved. Germline values: CDR1 KGHDR, CDR2 SFDVKD. V was trimmed by 7 bases and J by 3 bases, leaving 11 bases between them. The CDR3 runs to 14 residues. The CDR3 loop reads CATRAGPYTGELFF. The CDR3 DNA sequence: TGTGCCACCAGGGCCGGGCCCTACACCGGGGAGCTGTTTTTT.

This clonotype was seen a few times. The chain links TRBV7-6 to TRBJ2-1, with D unresolved. Trimming pared 2 bases from V and 4 bases from J, leaving 9 bases between. The germline CDR1 and CDR2 sequences are SGHVS and FNYEAQ. The CDR3 length is 14 residues. The CDR3 region is CASSLLTKYNEQFF. DNA of the CDR3: TGTGCCAGCAGCTTATTAACCAAATACAATGAGCAGTTCTTC. The full variable domain, its missing parts supplied by reference TRBV7-6 and TRBJ2-1, is GAGVSQSPRYKVTKRGQDVALRCDPISGHVSLYWYRQALGQGPEFLTYFNYEAQQDKSGLPNDRFSAERPEGSISTLTIQRTEQRDSAMYRCASSLLTKYNEQFFGPGTRLTVL.

This clonotype has ten or more counts. J is TRBJ2-2 and V is TRBV29-1; D is ambiguous. The CDR3 is 12 amino acids. With 7 bases removed from V and 6 bases from J, the gap between germline ends came to 12 bases. The germline gives CDR1 SQVTM, CDR2 ANQGSEA. DNA of the CDR3: TGCAGCGCCCGATCGGGTTCCGGGGAGCTGTTTTTT. Translated, it gives CSARSGSGELFF.

The chain carries TRBV19 and TRBJ2-6, with D possibly TRBD1 on 5 matching bases. The CDR3 totals 15 residues. The V and J ends lost 4 bases and 1 base respectively, with 8 bases between them. Germline loops: CDR1 LNHDA, CDR2 SQIVND (reference sequence). For the CDR3, the DNA is TGTGCCAGTAGTAGGGGCCCATCTGGGGCCAACGTCCTGACTTTC. Its protein is CASSRGPSGANVLTF.

The gene calls are TRBV10-2 and TRBJ1-2, with D tentatively TRBD1 (5 bases). Trimming pared 8 bases from V and 6 bases from J, leaving 16 bases between. The germline CDR1 and CDR2 sequences are WSHSY and SAAADI. This CDR3 region has 13 residues. CDR3 region: CASYPGGADGYTF. CDR3 coding DNA: TGCGCCAGCTACCCCGGAGGGGCTGATGGCTACACCTTC.

This clonotype was counted ten times or more. This sequence joins TRBV11-3 and TRBJ2-3, with a possible D match to TRBD1 (5 bases). The V gene's germline CDR1 is SGHNT and CDR2 YENEEA. V was clipped by 2 bases and J by 2 bases, with 11 bases between them. The CDR3 consists of 15 residues. As DNA, the CDR3 is TGTGCCAGCAGCTTAATGGCAGGGTCCACAGATACGCAGTATTTT. Translation: CASSLMAGSTDTQYF.

This rearrangement joins TRBV27 to TRBJ2-7; D call uncertain. V dropped 4 bases and J dropped 5 bases, with 18 bases sitting between them. Germline CDR1 MNHEY, CDR2 SMNVEV (reference sequence). CDR3 length: 15 amino acids. The CDR3 sequence: CASSSLARAPHEQYF. The CDR3, as DNA: TGTGCCAGCAGTTCCCTCGCCCGAGCCCCACACGAGCAGTACTTC.

This clonotype appeared a few times. This chain links TRBV4-3 with TRBJ2-3, with D hard to call. V lost 0 bases and J 1 base, leaving 8 bases between the germline ends. The CDR3 runs 15 residues. CDR1 is LGHNA and CDR2 is YSLEER in the germline V gene. The CDR3 DNA sequence: TGCGCCAGCAGCCAAGAAACTTCCCGCACAGATACGCAGTATTTT. This sequence encodes CASSQETSRTDTQYF.

This clonotype appeared a few times. The rearrangement uses TRBV10-3 and TRBJ1-2; unclear D gene. Trimming removed 6 bases from V and 8 bases from J, with 19 bases in between. This CDR3 region has 14 residues. Germline V gene sequence: CDR1 ENHRY, CDR2 SYGVKD. CDR3 protein: CAISPLDPRGGYTF. The DNA for the CDR3 is TGTGCCATCAGCCCTCTCGACCCGCGAGGAGGCTACACCTTC.

This clonotype was recorded at least ten times. This sequence joins TRBV7-3 and TRBJ2-1; 11 bases align to TRBD2. Trimming removed 6 bases from V and 6 bases from J; junction bases left unmatched: 7. The CDR3 contains 15 residues. CDR1 is SGHTA and CDR2 is FQGTGA in the germline V gene. The CDR3 nucleotides are TGTGCCAGCAGTTTAGCGGGGGGGCCCCTCAATGAGCAGTTCTTC. Protein sequence: CASSLAGGPLNEQFF.

The table lists this clonotype with many counts. The V gene is TRBV6-5, the J gene TRBJ1-1; D remains unclear. This CDR3 has 13 residues. V was pared by 3 bases and J by 3 bases, with 8 bases between. Germline CDR1 reads MNHEY; CDR2 reads SVGAGI. CDR3 region: CASSYLTYTEAFF. The DNA of the CDR3 is TGTGCCAGCAGTTATCTAACCTACACTGAAGCTTTCTTT.

This clonotype was observed many times. The gene calls are TRBV20-1 and TRBJ2-1; D gene uncertain. The CDR3 loop spans 14 amino acids. Per germline, CDR1 DFQATT and CDR2 SNEGSKA (reference sequence). Trimming pared 3 bases from V and 2 bases from J, leaving 11 bases between. CDR3 residues: CSASGNPAYNEQFF. CDR3 sequence (DNA): TGCAGTGCTAGTGGGAACCCGGCCTACAATGAGCAGTTCTTC.

The rearrangement joins TRBV10-3 to TRBJ2-1; 10 positions agree with TRBD1. Germline CDR1 reads ENHRY; CDR2 reads SYGVKD. J was trimmed by 0 bases and V by 8 bases; bases with no gene match: 16. This CDR3 is built from 19 residues. The CDR3 sequence: CAIAFSDRGRFSSYNEQFF. The DNA of the CDR3 is TGTGCCATCGCCTTCTCGGACAGGGGGAGGTTTAGCTCCTACAATGAGCAGTTCTTC.

This clonotype was seen only a few times. The J gene is TRBJ2-1, the V gene TRBV29-1; TRBD2 might be the D (6 bases). V gave up 4 bases and J gave up 6 bases, with 13 bases separating them. This CDR3 is built from 13 residues. CDR1 and CDR2 (germline): SQVTM, ANQGSEA. This CDR3 reads CSVVEGLFNEQFF. CDR3 DNA sequence: TGCAGCGTTGTTGAGGGACTGTTCAATGAGCAGTTCTTC.

This clonotype has at least ten counts. The chain combines TRBV27 with TRBJ1-2, with TRBD1 as a possible D gene (6 bases). V lost 0 bases, J lost 4 bases, and 9 bases lay in between. Germline CDR1 MNHEY, CDR2 SMNVEV (reference sequence). This CDR3 has 14 amino acids. CDR3 amino acids: CASSLSDRSYGYTF. DNA for the CDR3: TGTGCCAGCAGTTTATCCGACAGGAGCTATGGCTACACCTTC.

This clonotype has at least ten counts. The chain carries TRBV12-3 or TRBV12-4 and TRBJ1-3, with D perhaps matching TRBD1 (5 bases). The ends were cut back, 6 bases at V and 4 bases at J, with 16 bases in the middle. The CDR3 totals 15 residues. Here the CDR3 DNA reads TGTGCCAGCAGCAACCCAGGGTCGAGCGGAAACACCATATATTTT. As protein: CASSNPGSSGNTIYF.